This T cell receptor (beta chain) was identified during a study of shared clonotypes between healthy human individuals. Germline V gene data show CDR1 as SGHNT and CDR2 as YYREEE (reference sequence). The CDR3 runs to 15 residues. Between the trimmed V and J ends, which lost 4 bases and 0 bases, there was a span of 10 bases. Donation came from healthy HIV-negative adults that had no recent acute infections or vaccinations. Samples underwent the assay at deep level. Original methodology: ImmunoSEQ yielded junction-only sequences lacking quality scores, so filtering differed. Data came from immunoSEQ multiplex PCR; TCRdb stores just in-frame clones and leaves some out. V and J calls and clone size are given by that table; D and trimming were obtained from the DNA. The sample holds about 470,000 clones, about 85% seen once.

V and J are TRBV5-4 and TRBJ2-2; D is unclear. What was sequenced was PBMCs. The receptor's source is a woman aged 40 to 49 in good health. Some clones in this sample may be carry-over from other donors' samples. In DNA form, the CDR3 reads TGTGCCAGCAGCCCGGACCTAACGAACACCGGGGAGCTGTTTTTT. Residues: CASSPDLTNTGELFF.